The 5 T cell receptor beta chains below all came from one sample that was sequenced in a study of blood T cell repertoires in COVID-19. Sequencing used immunoSEQ multiplex PCR; TCRdb keeps in-frame clones, though not all of them. The sample lists about 94,000 clones, more than 65% occurring once. Sequences were obtained from peripheral blood. The receptor set was obtained from a man aged 55-75 years with acute or convalescent COVID-19.

The chain uses TRBV5-6 and TRBJ2-7, with 8 bases identical to TRBD1. The CDR3 is 17 amino acids. The germline gives CDR1 SGHDT, CDR2 YYEEEE. The V gene end was trimmed by 4 bases and the J gene end by 0 bases; junction bases not matched to a gene: 12. CDR3 residues: CASSGRQGLLSSYEQYF. CDR3 sequence (DNA): TGTGCCAGCAGCGGTCGACAGGGGCTACTAAGCTCCTACGAGCAGTACTTC.

A single count supports this clone. The V gene is TRBV7-8, the J gene TRBJ2-7; D call uncertain. The CDR3 extends over 13 amino acids. CDR1 is SGHVS, CDR2 FQNEAQ, per germline. Trimming took off 1 base at V and 6 bases at J, with 10 bases between the two ends. CDR3 DNA: TGTGCCAGCAGCTTAGAACAGAAAGGCGAGCAGTACTTC. Encoded protein: CASSLEQKGEQYF.

The CDR3: CASRIDTGNYGYTF. The DNA for the CDR3 is TGTGCCAGCAGGATAGACACAGGGAACTATGGCTACACCTTC. The rearrangement links TRBV28 to TRBJ1-2; maybe TRBD1 (6 bases). The germline CDR1 and CDR2 sequences are MDHEN and SYDVKM. CDR3 length: 14 residues. With 6 bases removed from V and 2 bases from J, the gap between germline ends came to 13 bases.

This rearrangement joins TRBV3-1 (or the pseudogene TRBV3-2) to TRBJ2-1, with 10 bases that match TRBD2. V lost 5 bases and J lost 10; bases outside the gene matches: 11. The CDR3 extends over 15 amino acids. CDR1 is LGHDT and CDR2 is YNNKEL in the germline V gene (reference sequence). CDR3 residues: CASSSASGGIGEQFF. The CDR3 bases are TGTGCCAGCAGCTCGGCTAGCGGGGGAATAGGGGAGCAGTTCTTC.

The gene calls are TRBV6-5 and TRBJ1-1, with D possibly being TRBD1 (6 bases). Germline V gives CDR1 MNHEY, CDR2 SVGAGI. V was shortened by 3 bases and J by 4 bases, with 9 bases between the two germline ends. The CDR3 is 13 amino acids. The CDR3 reads CASSYGQLTEAFF. The CDR3, as DNA: TGTGCCAGCAGTTATGGACAGCTCACTGAAGCTTTCTTT.